This paragraph covers one T cell receptor (beta chain) sequence. V lost 2 bases and J lost 3, with 11 bases in between. Germline values: CDR1 MNHEY, CDR2 SVGAGI. The CDR3 covers 15 residues. In the original analysis: Using reference gene primer amplification, nucleated cell counts were estimated. Method: immunoSEQ multiplex PCR; TCRdb's copy keeps in-frame clones and lacks some. Clone size and the V and J calls come from that table; the DNA yielded D and trimming. The sample records about 81,000 clones, 91% being singletons. This entry is derived from a study of blood T cell repertoires in COVID-19. Study-level background: Acute and convalescent COVID-19 samples came from the United States, Italy and Spain. Sources were T cells, B-cell-depleted T cells, or PBMCs; the material itself was cDNA or gDNA.

Input material: peripheral blood. This sequence originates from a woman aged 50 to 60 in a cohort sampled during active COVID-19. The chain employs TRBV6-5 and TRBJ1-5; D uncertain. CDR3 nucleotides: TGTGCCAGCAGTTACGGTCCGGGGAACAATCAGCCCCAGCATTTT. Translation: CASSYGPGNNQPQHF.